What follows are 28 T cell receptor beta chains derived from one specimen sequenced in a study of T cell responses to AZD1222 COVID-19 vaccine. The table came from immunoSEQ multiplex PCR; TCRdb's copy has only in-frame clones and leaves some out. The table has roughly 120,000 clones, about 86% seen once. This specimen was peripheral blood, taken 28 days after the second AZD1222 dose. The receptor set was obtained from an adult who received the AZD1222 COVID-19 vaccine.

This rearrangement joins TRBV7-9 to TRBJ2-3, with TRBD2 matching 8 bases. The germline CDR1 and CDR2 sequences are SEHNR and FQNEAQ (reference sequence). The CDR3 consists of 16 residues. J was trimmed by 0 bases and V by 1 base; bases with no gene match: 3. The CDR3 sequence is CASSLGGGGSTDTQYF. CDR3 in DNA: TGTGCCAGCAGCTTAGGAGGCGGGGGGAGCACAGATACGCAGTATTTT.

The chain employs TRBV19 and TRBJ1-5, with D perhaps matching TRBD1 (5 bases). Trimming pared 6 bases from V and 6 bases from J, leaving 24 bases between. CDR1 and CDR2 from the germline V gene are LNHDA and SQIVND (reference sequence). The CDR3 runs to 17 residues. CDR3 sequence (DNA): TGTGCCAGTAGCAAGACCCAGGGTAGGGGATGGGGTCAGCCCCAGCATTTT. It codes for CASSKTQGRGWGQPQHF. Full variable domain (outside the CDR3, taken from reference TRBV19 and TRBJ1-5): DGGITQSPKYLFRKEGQNVTLSCEQNLNHDAMYWYRQDPGQGLRLIYYSQIVNDFQKGDIAEGYSVSREKKESFPLTVTSAQKNPTAFYLCASSKTQGRGWGQPQHFGDGTRLSIL.

The CDR3 DNA sequence: TGTGCCAGCAGCTTGGGGGGCTCCCAAGAGACCCAGTACTTC. It encodes CASSLGGSQETQYF. The chain couples TRBV5-6 to TRBJ2-5, with D maybe TRBD1 (5 bases). The germline V gene has CDR1 SGHDT and CDR2 YYEEEE. Trimming removed 0 bases from V and 1 base from J, with 7 bases in between. CDR3 length: 14 residues.

The rearrangement links TRBV5-1 to TRBJ1-4; the D gene is possibly TRBD1 (6 bases). The V and J ends lost 7 bases and 7 bases respectively, with 17 bases between them. The V gene's germline CDR1 is SGHRS and CDR2 YFSETQ. CDR3 length equals 14 residues. Here the CDR3 DNA reads TGCGCCAGCTCTCCAGGGGTTCGGGGTGAAAAACTGTTTTTT. Translation gives CASSPGVRGEKLFF.

The CDR3 DNA follows: TGTGCCAGTCCCTACCCCGGGACAGGGGGCAGCTATGGCTACACCTTC. As protein: CASPYPGTGGSYGYTF. The genes are TRBV19 and TRBJ1-2, with 12 bases matching TRBD1. The J segment lost 4 bases and the V segment lost 8 bases, leaving 11 bases of the junction unmatched. This CDR3 region has 16 residues. CDR1 and CDR2 from the germline V gene are LNHDA and SQIVND (reference sequence).

The gene calls are TRBV5-1 and TRBJ1-3; D gene ambiguous. The germline V gene encodes CDR1 SGHRS and CDR2 YFSETQ. V lost 2 bases, J lost 0 bases, and 12 bases lay in between. This CDR3 comprises 16 residues. CDR3 sequence (DNA): TGCGCCAGCAGCTTCCAGGACCGGAGCTCTGGAAACACCATATATTTT. This encodes CASSFQDRSSGNTIYF.

The chain employs TRBV2 and TRBJ2-1, with D possibly matching TRBD2 (6 bases). Trimming cost V 2 bases and J 10 bases, with 9 bases left between them. The CDR3 totals 12 residues. Germline CDR1 SNHLY, CDR2 FYNNEI. The chain's CDR3 is CASSELAGEQFF. As DNA, the CDR3 is TGTGCCAGCAGTGAACTTGCGGGGGAGCAGTTCTTC.

This chain uses TRBV5-1 with TRBJ1-5; TRBD1 aligns across 7 bases. CDR3 length equals 15 residues. Germline CDR1 SGHRS, CDR2 YFSETQ. Unmatched junction bases numbered 4, after V lost 0 bases and J lost 4 bases. The chain's CDR3 is CASSLEGQPNQPQHF. CDR3 coding DNA: TGCGCCAGCAGCTTGGAGGGACAGCCGAATCAGCCCCAGCATTTT.

This clone was seen just once. The chain combines TRBV6-1 with TRBJ1-4; 7 nucleotides agree with TRBD1. CDR1 and CDR2 from the germline V gene are MNHNS and SASEGT. The junction had 19 bases not matched to a gene; V was cut back by 4 bases and J by 8 bases. The CDR3 runs 18 residues. CDR3 residues: CASSVPTGIRVIGEKLFF. CDR3 sequence (DNA): TGTGCCAGCAGTGTCCCGACAGGGATTCGGGTCATTGGCGAAAAACTGTTTTTT.

The V call is TRBV27, the J call TRBJ1-5; a weak D match, TRBD1 (5 bases). Germline V gene lookup returns CDR1 MNHEY and CDR2 SMNVEV (reference sequence). The CDR3 totals 13 residues. The V end was cut by 2 bases, the J end by 6 bases, with 8 bases between. The CDR3 spells CASSLGGGQPQHF. CDR3 DNA sequence: TGTGCCAGCAGTTTAGGGGGGGGTCAGCCCCAGCATTTT.

This chain uses TRBV27 with TRBJ2-7, with D maybe TRBD2 (7 bases). Germline V gives CDR1 MNHEY, CDR2 SMNVEV (reference sequence). The length of the CDR3 is 13 residues. The ends were cut back, 3 bases at V and 3 bases at J, with 9 bases in the middle. DNA for the CDR3: TGTGCCAGCAGTTTGAGGGGGGGCTACGAGCAGTACTTC. This translates into CASSLRGGYEQYF.

V and J are TRBV12-3 or TRBV12-4 and TRBJ2-3, with D uncertain. The CDR3 is made up of 13 amino acids. V gave up 4 bases and J gave up 2 bases, with 7 bases separating them. As DNA, the CDR3 is TGTGCCAGCAGTTATGTGGCCACAGATACGCAGTATTTT. Its translation: CASSYVATDTQYF.

V and J are TRBV6-2 or TRBV6-3 and TRBJ1-2; D remains unclear. This CDR3 spans 11 amino acids. Germline V gene data show CDR1 as MNHEY and CDR2 as SVGEGT. Trimming took 2 bases from V and 7 from J, leaving 5 bases between them. CDR3 in DNA: TGTGCCAGCAGTTACAGGGCTGGCTACACCTTC. Translated, it gives CASSYRAGYTF.

The chain combines TRBV18 with TRBJ2-1; a weak D match, TRBD1 (6 bases). Trimming pared 3 bases from V and 9 bases from J, leaving 12 bases between. This CDR3 region has 13 residues. Germline CDR1 is KGHSH and CDR2 is LQKENI. In nucleotides, the CDR3 is TGTGCCAGCTCACCGATACAGGGCAGTGAGCAGTTCTTC. It specifies CASSPIQGSEQFF. The whole variable domain, remainder taken from reference TRBV18 and TRBJ2-1, is NAGVMQNPRHLVRRRGQEARLRCSPMKGHSHVYWYRQLPEEGLKFMVYLQKENIIDESGMPKERFSAEFPKEGPSILRIQQVVRGDSAAYFCASSPIQGSEQFFGPGTRLTVL.

This clone was recorded once. The V call is TRBV28, the J call TRBJ2-5, with TRBD1 matching over 7 bases. CDR1 is MDHEN and CDR2 is SYDVKM in the germline V gene. The trim removed 5 bases at V and 5 bases at J, leaving 14 bases unmatched. This CDR3 has 16 residues. CDR3 region: CASSGGWDSHGETQYF. The CDR3, as DNA: TGTGCCAGCAGTGGCGGATGGGACAGTCACGGGGAGACCCAGTACTTC.

The chain carries TRBV2 and TRBJ2-2; D is possibly TRBD2 (5 bases). V was trimmed by 8 bases and J by 4 bases, leaving 11 bases between them. This CDR3 region has 13 residues. Germline CDR1 and CDR2: SNHLY and FYNNEI. DNA of the CDR3: TGTGCCAGCTCAACCCGGGGCACCGGGGAGCTGTTTTTT. Its translation is CASSTRGTGELFF.

The gene calls are TRBV5-4 and TRBJ2-1, with 9 nucleotides matching TRBD2. This CDR3 is 15 amino acids long. The germline CDR1 and CDR2 sequences are SGHNT and YYREEE (reference sequence). With 4 bases clipped from V and 4 bases from J, the junction kept 6 bases outside the gene matches. Here the CDR3 DNA reads TGTGCCAGCAGCATCATAGCGGGGGCATACAATGAGCAGTTCTTC. Protein: CASSIIAGAYNEQFF.

The chain carries TRBV10-1 and TRBJ2-3; the D gene is possibly TRBD2 (6 bases). The V and J ends lost 0 bases and 0 bases respectively, with 16 bases between them. There are 18 residues in the CDR3. Germline values: CDR1 WNHNN, CDR2 SYGVQD (reference sequence). CDR3 loop: CASSESGVGGPSTDTQYF. CDR3 bases: TGCGCCAGCAGTGAGTCGGGGGTCGGGGGACCTAGCACAGATACGCAGTATTTT.

The chain uses TRBV10-3 and TRBJ1-2, with D possibly matching TRBD1 (5 bases). The CDR3 has 14 residues. In germline, CDR1 is ENHRY, CDR2 SYGVKD. V was shortened by 6 bases and J by 4 bases, with 15 bases between the two germline ends. CDR3 bases: TGTGCCATCAGGGGGGAGCGGGGTGCCTATGGCTACACCTTC. This translates into CAIRGERGAYGYTF.

The chain uses TRBV7-9 and TRBJ2-3; D is possibly TRBD1 (6 bases). Trimming stripped 3 bases from V and 3 bases from J, with 16 bases between. The germline CDR1 and CDR2 sequences are SEHNR and FQNEAQ (reference sequence). This CDR3 comprises 16 residues. DNA for the CDR3: TGTGCCAGCAGCTTGGGGGCTATTCTTCTAACAGATACGCAGTATTTT. This gives the protein CASSLGAILLTDTQYF. Filled out from reference TRBV7-9 and TRBJ2-3, the complete variable domain reads DTGVSQNPRHKITKRGQNVTFRCDPISEHNRLYWYRQTLGQGPEFLTYFQNEAQLEKSRLLSDRFSAERPKGSFSTLEIQRTEQGDSAMYLCASSLGAILLTDTQYFGPGTRLTVL.

The chain uses TRBV19 and TRBJ2-7; D call uncertain. The CDR3 extends over 15 amino acids. CDR1 is LNHDA and CDR2 is SQIVND in the germline V gene (reference sequence). V was clipped by 1 base and J by 0 bases, with 10 bases between them. The CDR3 loop reads CASSIGARFSYEQYF. The CDR3 DNA sequence: TGTGCCAGTAGTATAGGCGCCAGATTCTCCTACGAGCAGTACTTC.

The gene calls are TRBV21-1 and TRBJ1-2; the table assigns TRBD1, which was not confirmed against the DNA. TRBV21-1 is termed a pseudogene. The CDR3 runs 17 residues. This CDR3 reads CASSAPPAGRILYGYTF. The DNA of the CDR3 is TGTGCCAGCAGCGCTCCTCCGGCAGGTCGAATCCTCTATGGCTACACCTTC.

The V and J genes are TRBV4-1 and TRBJ1-2; 8 bases match TRBD1. This CDR3 region has 14 residues. Germline lookup yields CDR1 MGHRA and CDR2 YSYEKL. J lost 0 bases, V lost 3 bases, and 0 bases had no gene match. The CDR3 DNA sequence: TGCGCCAGCAGCCAGGGACAGGCTAACTATGGCTACACCTTC. Its protein product is CASSQGQANYGYTF.

V is TRBV7-2 and J is TRBJ1-2; 8 nucleotides align to TRBD1. Germline assignment: CDR1 SGHTA and CDR2 FQGNSA. The length of the CDR3 is 17 residues. V shed 2 bases, J shed 5 bases, and the junction held 13 bases outside the gene matches. CDR3 sequence reads: CASSLSLTGGGEYGYTF. CDR3 sequence (DNA): TGTGCCAGCAGCTTAAGCCTAACAGGGGGAGGGGAGTATGGCTACACCTTC.

J is TRBJ1-2 and V is TRBV6-5, with D maybe TRBD1 (6 bases). The CDR3 extends over 15 amino acids. Trimming shortened V by 2 bases and J by 4 bases, and 14 bases separated the two germline ends. Germline V gene data show CDR1 as MNHEY and CDR2 as SVGAGI. The CDR3 sequence: CASSYAGGAPYGYTF. The DNA for the CDR3 is TGTGCCAGCAGTTACGCGGGGGGCGCCCCCTATGGCTACACCTTC.

The count of this clone is one. The genes are TRBV6-5 and TRBJ1-1; 7 positions agree with TRBD1. The CDR3 runs 15 residues. Germline V gene sequence: CDR1 MNHEY, CDR2 SVGAGI. The J segment lost 4 bases and the V segment lost 6 bases, leaving 11 bases of the junction unmatched. CDR3 in DNA: TGTGCCAGCAGGAAACTCCGGGACAGTCTCACTGAAGCTTTCTTT. It yields the protein CASRKLRDSLTEAFF.

This clone was observed a single time. The chain uses TRBV7-9 and TRBJ1-1; D may be TRBD1 (6 bases). The CDR3 extends over 15 amino acids. V dropped 0 bases and J dropped 2 bases, with 10 bases sitting between them. In germline, CDR1 is SEHNR, CDR2 FQNEAQ (reference sequence). The CDR3 loop is CASSLARGVNTEAFF. The CDR3 DNA follows: TGTGCCAGCAGCTTAGCAAGGGGGGTAAACACTGAAGCTTTCTTT.

The CDR3 region is CASTLTENQPQHF. CDR3 DNA: TGTGCCAGTACCCTGACAGAGAATCAGCCCCAGCATTTT. This sequence joins TRBV19 and TRBJ1-5, with D possibly TRBD1 on 5 matching bases. Germline V gene lookup returns CDR1 LNHDA and CDR2 SQIVND (reference sequence). V lost 7 bases, J lost 4 bases, and 11 bases lay in between. The CDR3 loop spans 13 amino acids.